A selection of T cell receptor beta chains follows, all from one sample in a study of a mutant IDH1 vaccine in newly diagnosed glioma. These TCRs' antigens remain unknown. Method: immunoSEQ multiplex PCR; TCRdb's copy keeps in-frame clones and lacks some. Here the sample spans approximately 50,000 clones, more than 75% being singletons. The specimen was PBMCs, collected from a glioma patient whose treatment included an IDH1 peptide vaccine. Source of these receptors: a woman aged 40 to 55 with glioma. Some clones in this sample may be carry-over from other donors' samples. The CDR3 runs from the conserved cysteine through the conserved F or W. The D gene is left open where the match is weak. Some rows have no size entry. The others give once, few or many, or a class for an expanded clone.

>-|TRBJ1-4|TRBV30|TRBD1
TGTGCCTGGAGTAAGGGGACAGGAGAGGGTGAGAAGCTGTTTTTT
CAWSKGTGEGEKLFF
>-|TRBJ1-5|TRBV7-6|TRBD1
TGTGCCAGCAGCTTAAAGGGGTTTGAGGGACAGGGTTATAGCAATCAGCCCCAGCATTTT
CASSLKGFEGQGYSNQPQHF
>-|TRBJ1-2|TRBV5-5|-
TGTGCCAGCACCCACCACAGGGACAACTATGGCTACACCTTC
CASTHHRDNYGYTF
>-|TRBJ2-6|TRBV5-1|TRBD1
TGCGCCAGCAGCTTGGTTCAGGGGGCCGGGGCCAACGTCCTGACTTTC
CASSLVQGAGANVLTF
>-|TRBJ2-7|TRBV25-1|TRBD1
TGTGCCAGCAGTGAACAGGACAGGGCCTACGAGCAGTACTTC
CASSEQDRAYEQYF
>-|TRBJ1-5|TRBV11-2|-
TGTGCCAGCAGCTTGGGCGGTGATCAGCCCCAGCATTTT
CASSLGGDQPQHF
>-|TRBJ1-1|TRBV7-9|-
TGTGCCAGCAGCTTATATGGGGCGGGAGGGACTGAAGCTTTCTTT
CASSLYGAGGTEAFF
>-|TRBJ2-7|TRBV7-2|-
TGTGCCAGCAGCTCGCAGGGGACCGAGCAGTACTTC
CASSSQGTEQYF
>-|TRBJ2-2|TRBV9|-
TGTGCTAGCAGTGGGCCGAATAGGGCCGGGGAGCTGTTTTTT
CASSGPNRAGELFF
>few|TRBJ2-2|TRBV30|-
TGTGCCTGGAACTCGGGATTTTTCACCGGGGAGCTGTTTTTT
CAWNSGFFTGELFF
>-|TRBJ2-1|TRBV27|TRBD2
TGTGCCAGCAGTACCCCTAGCGGGGTTCGGAATGAGCAGTTCTTC
CASSTPSGVRNEQFF
>-|TRBJ1-1|TRBV5-1|TRBD1
TGCGCCAGCTTTGAAGGGACAGGCGGGGAAGCTTTCTTT
CASFEGTGGEAFF
>-|TRBJ2-2|TRBV29-1|-
TGCAGCGTGGGCAGCTACACCGGGGAGCTGTTTTTT
CSVGSYTGELFF
>-|TRBJ1-1|TRBV10-1|-
TGCGCCACCGTCCTCCGTGAGAACACTGAAGCTTTCTTT
CATVLRENTEAFF
>-|TRBJ2-5|TRBV5-3|TRBD2
TGTGCCAGAAGCTTGGCACTAGCGGGCAACCAAGAGACCCAGTACTTC
CARSLALAGNQETQYF
>few|TRBJ2-5|TRBV4-3|TRBD1
TGCGCCAGCAGCCAAGATTTTGGGGCGGGACAGGGGTGGAGTGGAGAGACCCAGTACTTC
CASSQDFGAGQGWSGETQYF
>-|TRBJ1-1|TRBV10-3|-
TGTGCCATCCAATCGGAGGGCTTATACACTGAAGCTTTCTTT
CAIQSEGLYTEAFF
>once|TRBJ2-1|TRBV11-1|-
TGTGCCAGCAGCTTAGAGAGACATGAGCAGTTCTTC
CASSLERHEQFF